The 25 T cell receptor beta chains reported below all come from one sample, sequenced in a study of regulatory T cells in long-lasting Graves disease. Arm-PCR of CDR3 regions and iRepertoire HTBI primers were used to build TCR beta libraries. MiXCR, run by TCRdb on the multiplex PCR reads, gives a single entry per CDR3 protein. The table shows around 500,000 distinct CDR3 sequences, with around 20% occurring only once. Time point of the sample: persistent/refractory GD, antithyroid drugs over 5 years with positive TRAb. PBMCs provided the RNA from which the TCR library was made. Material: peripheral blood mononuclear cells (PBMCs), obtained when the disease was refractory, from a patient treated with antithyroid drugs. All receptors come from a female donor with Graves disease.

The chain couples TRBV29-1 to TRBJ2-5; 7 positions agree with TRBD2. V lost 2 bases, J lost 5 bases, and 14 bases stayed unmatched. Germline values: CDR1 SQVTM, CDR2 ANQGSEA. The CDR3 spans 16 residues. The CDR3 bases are TGCAGCGTTGAAAAACAGACTAGCAAAAAAGGGGAGACCCAGTACTTC. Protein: CSVEKQTSKKGETQYF.

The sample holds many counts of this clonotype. CDR3 amino acids: CASSFSSGRTYNEQFF. The CDR3 DNA sequence: TGTGCCAGCTCTTTCTCTAGCGGGAGAACCTACAATGAGCAGTTCTTC. The chain joins TRBV27 to TRBJ2-1; 10 nucleotides align to TRBD2. CDR1 MNHEY and CDR2 SMNVEV come from the germline V gene (reference sequence). The ends lost 8 bases at V and 2 bases at J; junction bases unmatched: 9. The CDR3 is 16 amino acids.

CDR3 protein: CASSQRGGYEQYF. The CDR3 coding sequence is TGTGCCAGCAGCCAACGCGGGGGCTACGAGCAGTACTTC. V and J are TRBV3-1 and TRBJ2-7; 7 positions agree with TRBD2. Germline V gives CDR1 LGHDT, CDR2 YNNKEL (reference sequence). This CDR3 has 13 residues. After removal of 2 bases from V and 3 bases from J, the junction contained 1 base not matched to a gene.

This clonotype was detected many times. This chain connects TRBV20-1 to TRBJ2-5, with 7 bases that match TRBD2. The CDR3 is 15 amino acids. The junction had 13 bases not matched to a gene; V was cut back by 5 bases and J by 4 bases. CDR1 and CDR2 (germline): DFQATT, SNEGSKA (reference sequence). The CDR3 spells CSASVGGGRRETQYF. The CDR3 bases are TGCAGTGCTTCCGTCGGCGGGGGAAGGCGAGAGACCCAGTACTTC.

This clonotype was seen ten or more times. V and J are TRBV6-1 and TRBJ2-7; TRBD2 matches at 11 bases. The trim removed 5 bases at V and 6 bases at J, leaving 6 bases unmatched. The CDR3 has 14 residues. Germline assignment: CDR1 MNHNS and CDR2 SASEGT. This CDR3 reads CASSKLAGALEQYF. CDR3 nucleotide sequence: TGTGCCAGCAGTAAACTAGCGGGAGCACTCGAGCAGTACTTC.

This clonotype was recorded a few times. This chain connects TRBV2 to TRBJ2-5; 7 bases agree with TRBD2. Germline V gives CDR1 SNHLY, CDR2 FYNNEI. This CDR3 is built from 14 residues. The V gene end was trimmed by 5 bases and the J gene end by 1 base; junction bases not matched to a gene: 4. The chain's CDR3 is CASSPWGGQETQYF. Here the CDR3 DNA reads TGTGCCAGCAGTCCGTGGGGGGGCCAAGAGACCCAGTACTTC.

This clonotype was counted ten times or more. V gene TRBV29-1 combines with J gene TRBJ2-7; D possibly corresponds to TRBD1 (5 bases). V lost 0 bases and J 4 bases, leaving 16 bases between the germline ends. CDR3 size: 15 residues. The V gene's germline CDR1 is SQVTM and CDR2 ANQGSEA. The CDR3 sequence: CSVEDDDGHLYEQYF. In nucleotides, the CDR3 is TGCAGCGTTGAAGATGACGACGGACACTTATACGAGCAGTACTTC.

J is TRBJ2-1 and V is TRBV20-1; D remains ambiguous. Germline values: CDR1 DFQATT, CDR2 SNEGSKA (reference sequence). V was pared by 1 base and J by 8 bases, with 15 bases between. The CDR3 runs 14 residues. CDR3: CSARGNTLLHEQFF. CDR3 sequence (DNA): TGCAGTGCTAGAGGCAACACATTACTCCATGAGCAGTTCTTC.

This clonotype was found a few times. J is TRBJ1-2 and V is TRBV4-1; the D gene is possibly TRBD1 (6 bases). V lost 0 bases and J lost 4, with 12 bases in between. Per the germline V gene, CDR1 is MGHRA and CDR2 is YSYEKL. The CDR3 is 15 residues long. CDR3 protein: CASSQDSRGTYGYTF. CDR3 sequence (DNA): TGCGCCAGCAGCCAAGATAGTAGGGGGACCTATGGCTACACCTTC.

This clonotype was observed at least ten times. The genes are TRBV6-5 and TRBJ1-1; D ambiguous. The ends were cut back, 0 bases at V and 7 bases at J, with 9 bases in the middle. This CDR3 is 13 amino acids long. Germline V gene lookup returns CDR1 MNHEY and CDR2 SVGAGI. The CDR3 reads CASSYSGGYEAFF. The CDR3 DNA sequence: TGTGCCAGCAGTTACTCGGGAGGGTATGAAGCTTTCTTT.

The CDR3 spells CASSSSRTAVEFF. CDR3 DNA: TGTGCCAGTAGTTCTTCCCGGACAGCGGTTGAGTTCTTC. The chain couples TRBV19 to TRBJ2-1, with D possibly matching TRBD1 (6 bases). Germline CDR1 is LNHDA and CDR2 is SQIVND (reference sequence). Trimming shortened V by 5 bases and J by 14 bases, and 19 bases separated the two germline ends. This CDR3 region has 13 residues.

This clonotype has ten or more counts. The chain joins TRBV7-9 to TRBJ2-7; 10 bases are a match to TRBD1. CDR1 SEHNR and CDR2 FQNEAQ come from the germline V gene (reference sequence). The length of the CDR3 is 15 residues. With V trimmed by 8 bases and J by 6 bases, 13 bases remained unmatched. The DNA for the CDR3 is TGTGCCAGCGGGGGACAGGGGACTTTAGGTGCCGAGCAGTACTTC. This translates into CASGGQGTLGAEQYF.

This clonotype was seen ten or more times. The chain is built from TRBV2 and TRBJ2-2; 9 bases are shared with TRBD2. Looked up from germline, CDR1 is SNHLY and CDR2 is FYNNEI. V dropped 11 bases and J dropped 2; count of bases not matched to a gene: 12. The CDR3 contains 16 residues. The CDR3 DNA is TGTGCCCGCTCCGGGCTAGCGGGAACAAACACCGGGGAGCTGTTTTTT. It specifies CARSGLAGTNTGELFF.

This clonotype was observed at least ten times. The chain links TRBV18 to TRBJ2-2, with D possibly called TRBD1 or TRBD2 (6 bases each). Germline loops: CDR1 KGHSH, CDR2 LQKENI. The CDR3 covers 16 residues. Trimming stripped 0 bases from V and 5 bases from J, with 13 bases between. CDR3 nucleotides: TGTGCCAGCTCACCACCGTCCGGGGGCGGAACCGGGGAGCTGTTTTTT. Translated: CASSPPSGGGTGELFF. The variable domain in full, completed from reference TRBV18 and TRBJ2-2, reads NAGVMQNPRHLVRRRGQEARLRCSPMKGHSHVYWYRQLPEEGLKFMVYLQKENIIDESGMPKERFSAEFPKEGPSILRIQQVVRGDSAAYFCASSPPSGGGTGELFFGEGSRLTVL.

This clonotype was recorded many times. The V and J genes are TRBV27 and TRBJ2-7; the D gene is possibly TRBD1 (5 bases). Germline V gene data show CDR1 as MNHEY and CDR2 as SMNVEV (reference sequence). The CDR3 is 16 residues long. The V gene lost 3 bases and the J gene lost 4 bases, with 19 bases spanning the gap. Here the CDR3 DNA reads TGTGCCAGCAGTTTTGGGGCGACAACGGTTGGGTACGAGCAGTACTTC. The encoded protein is CASSFGATTVGYEQYF.

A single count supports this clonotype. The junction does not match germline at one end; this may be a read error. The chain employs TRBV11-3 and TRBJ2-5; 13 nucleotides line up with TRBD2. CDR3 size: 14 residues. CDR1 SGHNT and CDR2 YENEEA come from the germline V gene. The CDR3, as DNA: TGTCCCAGCTCACTAGCGGGAGGGGGTGAGACCCAGTACTTC. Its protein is CPSSLAGGGETQYF.

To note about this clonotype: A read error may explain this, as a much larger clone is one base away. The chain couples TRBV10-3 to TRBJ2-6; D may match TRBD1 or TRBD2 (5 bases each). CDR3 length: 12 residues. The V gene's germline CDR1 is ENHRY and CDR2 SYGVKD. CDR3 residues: CAGSSGANVPTF. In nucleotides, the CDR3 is TGTGCCGGGAGCTCTGGGGCCAACGTCCCGACTTTC.

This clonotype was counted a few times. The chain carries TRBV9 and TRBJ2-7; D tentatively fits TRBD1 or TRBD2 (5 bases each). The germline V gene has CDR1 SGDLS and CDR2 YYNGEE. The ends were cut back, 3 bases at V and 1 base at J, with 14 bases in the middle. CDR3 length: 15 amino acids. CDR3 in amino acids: CASSAIYRTSYEQYF. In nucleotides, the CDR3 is TGTGCCAGCAGCGCAATCTACAGGACTTCCTACGAGCAGTACTTC.

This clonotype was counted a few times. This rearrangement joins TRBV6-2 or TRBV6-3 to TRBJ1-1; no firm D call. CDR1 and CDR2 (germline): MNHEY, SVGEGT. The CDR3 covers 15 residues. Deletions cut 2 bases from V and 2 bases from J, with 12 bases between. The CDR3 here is CASSYELPGNTEAFF. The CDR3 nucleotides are TGTGCCAGCAGTTACGAGCTCCCGGGTAACACTGAAGCTTTCTTT.

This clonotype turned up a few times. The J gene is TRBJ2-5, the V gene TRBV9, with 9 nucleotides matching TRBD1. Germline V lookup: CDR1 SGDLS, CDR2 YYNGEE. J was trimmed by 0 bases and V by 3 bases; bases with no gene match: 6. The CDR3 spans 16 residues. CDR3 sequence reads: CASSETTGGYQETQYF. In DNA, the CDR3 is TGTGCCAGCAGCGAAACGACAGGGGGGTACCAAGAGACCCAGTACTTC.

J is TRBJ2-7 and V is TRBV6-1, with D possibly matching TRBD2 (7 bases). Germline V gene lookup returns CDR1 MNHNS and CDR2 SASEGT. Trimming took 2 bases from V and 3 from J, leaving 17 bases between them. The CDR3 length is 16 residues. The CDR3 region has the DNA TGTGCCAGCAGTGAACGGGAGCGGGAAGGGGGCTACGAGCAGTACTTC. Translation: CASSEREREGGYEQYF.

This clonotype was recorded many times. CDR3 protein: CASGLLRGGTEAFF. The CDR3 nucleotides read TGTGCTAGTGGATTACTCAGAGGAGGTACTGAAGCTTTCTTT. This chain links TRBV12-5 with TRBJ1-1; D ambiguous. The CDR3 contains 14 residues. Germline CDR1 is LGHNT and CDR2 is FRNRAP. With 6 bases removed from V and 5 bases from J, the gap between germline ends came to 16 bases.

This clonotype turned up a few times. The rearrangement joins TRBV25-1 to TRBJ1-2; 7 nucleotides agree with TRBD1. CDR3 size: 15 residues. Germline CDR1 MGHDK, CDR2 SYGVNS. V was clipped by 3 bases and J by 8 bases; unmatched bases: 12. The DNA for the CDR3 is TGTGCCAGCAGTGATGCGGAGGGGGCGCTTATCGGCTACACCTTC. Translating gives CASSDAEGALIGYTF.

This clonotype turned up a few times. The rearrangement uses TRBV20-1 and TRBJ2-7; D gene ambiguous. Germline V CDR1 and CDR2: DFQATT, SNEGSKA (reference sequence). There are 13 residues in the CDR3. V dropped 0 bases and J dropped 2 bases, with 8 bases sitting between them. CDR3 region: CSARERLAYEQYF. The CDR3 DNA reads TGCAGTGCTAGAGAACGCTTGGCCTACGAGCAGTACTTC.

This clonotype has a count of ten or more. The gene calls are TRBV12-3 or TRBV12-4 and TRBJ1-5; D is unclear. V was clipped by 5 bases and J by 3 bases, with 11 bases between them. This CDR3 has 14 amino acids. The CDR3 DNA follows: TGTGCCAGCAGTCCTTTGTCTTTCAATCAGCCCCAGCATTTT. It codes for CASSPLSFNQPQHF.